This T cell receptor beta chain was captured in a study of control samples from healthy donors and cancer patients. The V gene's germline CDR1 is MDHEN and CDR2 SYDVKM. Trimming removed 2 bases from V and 5 bases from J, with 14 bases in between. The length of the CDR3 is 15 residues. This table comes from immunoSEQ multiplex PCR, and its TCRdb copy is limited to in-frame clones, with some not included. The table includes fewer than 300,000 clones, approximately 80% detected once. The sequenced sample was PBMCs. The clonotype was recovered from a woman aged 55 to 70 with lung cancer. V gene TRBV28 combines with J gene TRBJ2-3, with a possible D match to TRBD1 (6 bases). Here the CDR3 DNA reads TGTGCCAGCAGTTTACCTCCAGGGGCGGGAGATACGCAGTATTTT. Translating gives CASSLPPGAGDTQYF.